The subject of this entry is one T cell receptor beta chain. This entry belongs to a study of T cells in Graves' hyperthyroidism and ophthalmopathy. PBMCs were derived from around 10 ml fresh peripheral blood. The CDR3 consists of 14 residues. The germline V gene encodes CDR1 DFQATT and CDR2 SNEGSKA (reference sequence). Trimming cost V 3 bases and J 0 bases, with 9 bases left between them. TCR beta CDR3 regions were amplified from RNA transcripts. The HTBI primer set served for first-round RT-PCR of the TCR CDR3. Using its own MiXCR run on the multiplex PCR reads, TCRdb lists one record per CDR3 protein. The sample holds about 740,000 distinct CDR3 sequences; 13% to 15% are singletons and the top ten take roughly 10%.

The TCR was taken from a woman aged 18-29 years with Graves' hyperthyroidism. Sequencing was performed on blood. The chain recombines TRBV20-1 with TRBJ2-1; D uncertain. The CDR3 is CSARPQHSYNEQFF. CDR3 nucleotide sequence: TGCAGTGCTAGGCCCCAGCACTCCTACAATGAGCAGTTCTTC.